These 20 T cell receptor beta chains were sequenced from one sample in a study of long-term antiretroviral therapy in people with HIV. immunoSEQ v3.0 was run at survey level. Using immunoSEQ multiplex PCR, the repertoire was profiled, and TCRdb retains in-frame clones only, with some absent. The sample has about 7,000 clones; roughly two thirds are singletons. The sample in question was unsorted PBMCs, obtained 0.2 years after starting antiretroviral therapy. These receptors were obtained from a man aged 35-49 years with HIV.

This clone occurred once. The chain joins TRBV5-6 to TRBJ1-2; maybe TRBD1 (5 bases). Germline V gene data show CDR1 as SGHDT and CDR2 as YYEEEE. With 2 bases removed from V and 5 bases from J, the gap between germline ends came to 16 bases. The CDR3 spans 15 residues. The CDR3 protein is CASSFRVGVRYGYTF. The CDR3 DNA is TGTGCCAGCAGCTTCCGGGTAGGGGTGAGGTATGGCTACACCTTC.

The sample holds one count of this clone. This chain joins TRBV5-1 and TRBJ1-2; 9 bases fit TRBD1. Germline trimming cut 1 base from V and 4 bases from J; bases unmatched to any gene: 5. The CDR3 totals 15 residues. CDR1 is SGHRS, CDR2 YFSETQ, per germline. The CDR3 loop is CASSLNGQGSYGYTF. CDR3 bases: TGCGCCAGCAGCTTGAATGGACAGGGGAGCTATGGCTACACCTTC.

The J gene is TRBJ2-3, the V gene TRBV27, with TRBD2 matching over 14 bases. The germline V gene has CDR1 MNHEY and CDR2 SMNVEV (reference sequence). The CDR3 consists of 19 residues. The V segment lost 6 bases and the J segment 5 bases; nucleotides outside the gene matches: 16. DNA for the CDR3: TGTGCCAGCAGCCCCGGACTAGCGGGGGGTGCCGGGCGGCTAGATACGCAGTATTTT. This sequence encodes CASSPGLAGGAGRLDTQYF.

The chain links TRBV9 to TRBJ2-3, with TRBD2 identical over 15 bases. J gave up 4 bases and V 0 bases, and 12 bases lay outside the gene matches. CDR3 length: 20 amino acids. The germline CDR1 and CDR2 sequences are SGDLS and YYNGEE. Written as DNA, the CDR3 is TGTGCCAGCAGCGTAGCTCGTGGGGGGACTAGCGGGGGGAGGGCAGATACGCAGTATTTT. Translating gives CASSVARGGTSGGRADTQYF.

The chain joins TRBV19 to TRBJ1-2; D gene ambiguous. The CDR3 has 13 amino acids. Trimming took off 1 base at V and 4 bases at J, with 7 bases between the two ends. Germline V gene data show CDR1 as LNHDA and CDR2 as SQIVND (reference sequence). The CDR3 here is CASSIVGGYGYTF. The CDR3 nucleotides are TGTGCCAGTAGTATAGTAGGCGGCTATGGCTACACCTTC.

V is TRBV11-3 and J is TRBJ1-1; maybe TRBD1 (6 bases). Trimming shortened V by 1 base and J by 5 bases, and 11 bases separated the two germline ends. In germline, CDR1 is SGHNT, CDR2 YENEEA. The length of the CDR3 is 14 residues. The CDR3 protein is CASSLVPGETEAFF. The CDR3, as DNA: TGTGCCAGCAGCTTAGTACCAGGGGAAACTGAAGCTTTCTTT.

This chain uses TRBV4-2 with TRBJ2-1, with 8 nucleotides matching TRBD1. V gave up 3 bases and J gave up 6 bases; unmatched junction bases: 4. Germline values: CDR1 LGHNA, CDR2 YNFKEQ. This CDR3 is built from 14 residues. In DNA form, the CDR3 reads TGTGCCAGCAGCCACGAAGGGACAGGCAATGAGCAGTTCTTC. It yields the protein CASSHEGTGNEQFF.

The gene calls are TRBV7-9 and TRBJ2-3; 8 bases line up with TRBD2. The ends lost 5 bases at V and 2 bases at J; junction bases unmatched: 6. The CDR3 has 15 amino acids. Germline V gene lookup returns CDR1 SEHNR and CDR2 FQNEAQ (reference sequence). The CDR3 DNA sequence: TGTGCCAGCAGCCTGACGGGGGGGATCACAGATACGCAGTATTTT. Amino acids: CASSLTGGITDTQYF.

The chain carries TRBV5-1 and TRBJ1-5, with 8 bases fitting TRBD1. The V and J ends lost 1 base and 5 bases, in that order; junction bases with no gene match: 5. The CDR3 has 15 residues. The germline V gene encodes CDR1 SGHRS and CDR2 YFSETQ. The CDR3 DNA follows: TGCGCCAGCAGCTTGACTACAGGGGGGGATCAGCCCCAGCATTTT. Protein sequence: CASSLTTGGDQPQHF.

The CDR3 sequence: CASSYADRNTEAFF. Written as DNA, the CDR3 is TGTGCCAGCAGTTACGCGGACAGGAACACTGAAGCTTTCTTT. The gene calls are TRBV6-5 and TRBJ1-1, with D perhaps TRBD1 (6 bases). The CDR3 runs to 14 residues. V was shortened by 2 bases and J by 1 base, with 8 bases between the two germline ends. Germline loops: CDR1 MNHEY, CDR2 SVGAGI.

The rearrangement uses TRBV7-9 and TRBJ1-2; 8 bases match TRBD1. The CDR3 runs to 17 residues. The junction had 15 bases not matched to a gene; V was cut back by 4 bases and J by 5 bases. Germline CDR1 SEHNR, CDR2 FQNEAQ (reference sequence). The CDR3 region has the DNA TGTGCCAGCAGCTCTAGTTTCGCAGGGGGCACGAGGTATGGCTACACCTTC. Amino acid sequence: CASSSSFAGGTRYGYTF.

The chain joins TRBV7-9 to TRBJ2-2; 8 positions match TRBD1. CDR3 length: 15 residues. CDR1 SEHNR and CDR2 FQNEAQ come from the germline V gene (reference sequence). The junction had 4 bases not matched to a gene; V was cut back by 2 bases and J by 5 bases. The CDR3 coding sequence is TGTGCCAGCAGCTTAAGACAGGGGATAACCGGGGAGCTGTTTTTT. This encodes CASSLRQGITGELFF.

This clone was detected a few times. The V call is TRBV11-2, the J call TRBJ2-7; weak D call: TRBD2 (6 bases). Between the trimmed V and J ends, which lost 1 base and 3 bases, there was a span of 13 bases. Germline CDR1 reads SGHAT; CDR2 reads FQNNGV. CDR3 length: 15 residues. CDR3 protein: CASSLGRGLDYEQYF. The CDR3 nucleotides are TGTGCCAGCAGCTTAGGACGGGGGTTGGACTACGAGCAGTACTTC. The full variable domain, rest sourced from reference TRBV11-2 and TRBJ2-7, is EAGVAQSPRYKIIEKRQSVAFWCNPISGHATLYWYQQILGQGPKLLIQFQNNGVVDDSQLPKDRFSAERLKGVDSTLKIQPAKLEDSAVYLCASSLGRGLDYEQYFGPGTRLTVT.

This chain joins TRBV9 and TRBJ1-2, with TRBD1 matching over 8 bases. CDR1 is SGDLS, CDR2 YYNGEE, per germline. J gave up 7 bases and V 4 bases, and 9 bases lay outside the gene matches. The CDR3 spans 14 residues. The CDR3 loop reads CASSYGQGAGGYTF. The CDR3 nucleotides are TGTGCCAGCAGCTACGGACAGGGAGCGGGTGGCTACACCTTC. Looking up the rest from reference TRBV9 and TRBJ1-2 gives the full variable domain: DSGVTQTPKHLITATGQRVTLRCSPRSGDLSVYWYQQSLDQGLQFLIQYYNGEERAKGNILERFSAQQFPDLHSELNLSSLELGDSALYFCASSYGQGAGGYTFGSGTRLTVV.

This clone was found once. The chain recombines TRBV19 with TRBJ2-2; no reliable D call. Germline V gene sequence: CDR1 LNHDA, CDR2 SQIVND (reference sequence). CDR3 length: 14 residues. The V gene lost 3 bases and the J gene lost 0 bases, with 5 bases spanning the gap. DNA for the CDR3: TGTGCCAGTAGTATTGGTACGAACACCGGGGAGCTGTTTTTT. Translated: CASSIGTNTGELFF. Based on the CDR3 plus reference TRBV19 and TRBJ2-2, the full variable domain is DGGITQSPKYLFRKEGQNVTLSCEQNLNHDAMYWYRQDPGQGLRLIYYSQIVNDFQKGDIAEGYSVSREKKESFPLTVTSAQKNPTAFYLCASSIGTNTGELFFGEGSRLTVL.

This clone was detected only a few times. V usage is TRBV4-1 and J usage is TRBJ1-5; 8 bases match TRBD1. The CDR3 runs to 14 residues. Looked up from germline, CDR1 is MGHRA and CDR2 is YSYEKL. The V and J ends lost 4 bases and 6 bases, in that order; junction bases with no gene match: 5. In DNA, the CDR3 is TGCGCCAGCAGCCCTGGACAGGGAAGTCAGCCCCAGCATTTT. This codes for CASSPGQGSQPQHF.

This clone showed up just a few times. The V call is TRBV6-5, the J call TRBJ1-1; 8 nucleotides match TRBD1. Germline V gives CDR1 MNHEY, CDR2 SVGAGI. The CDR3 runs 14 residues. The trim removed 6 bases at V and 1 base at J, leaving 4 bases unmatched. Here the CDR3 DNA reads TGTGCCAGCAGGACCGGACAGGGGAACACTGAAGCTTTCTTT. This codes for CASRTGQGNTEAFF.

This clone showed up just once. At one end, the junction sequence differs from germline, possibly due to a read error. V gene TRBV6-1 combines with J gene TRBJ2-7; 7 bases align to TRBD2. The V gene's germline CDR1 is MNHNS and CDR2 SASEGT. The CDR3 is 17 residues long. CDR3: CASIERAGRLGLYEQYF. CDR3 nucleotide sequence: TGTGCCAGCATTGAACGAGCGGGGCGCCTGGGACTGTACGAGCAGTACTTC.

The chain carries TRBV10-3 and TRBJ2-1; D possibly corresponds to TRBD1 (7 bases). Germline CDR1 reads ENHRY; CDR2 reads SYGVKD. The CDR3 runs to 17 residues. Trimming pared 2 bases from V and 6 bases from J, leaving 20 bases between. As DNA, the CDR3 is TGTGCCATCAGTGAGCTGGAGGGGGCAGTCTCACCCAATGAGCAGTTCTTC. The encoded protein is CAISELEGAVSPNEQFF.

V and J are TRBV27 and TRBJ2-7; 8 bases align to TRBD2. The CDR3 covers 14 residues. V lost 3 bases, J lost 3 bases, and 4 bases stayed unmatched. Per germline, CDR1 MNHEY and CDR2 SMNVEV (reference sequence). The CDR3 DNA sequence: TGTGCCAGCAGTTTGGGGAGCGGGGGCTACGAGCAGTACTTC. Encoded protein: CASSLGSGGYEQYF.